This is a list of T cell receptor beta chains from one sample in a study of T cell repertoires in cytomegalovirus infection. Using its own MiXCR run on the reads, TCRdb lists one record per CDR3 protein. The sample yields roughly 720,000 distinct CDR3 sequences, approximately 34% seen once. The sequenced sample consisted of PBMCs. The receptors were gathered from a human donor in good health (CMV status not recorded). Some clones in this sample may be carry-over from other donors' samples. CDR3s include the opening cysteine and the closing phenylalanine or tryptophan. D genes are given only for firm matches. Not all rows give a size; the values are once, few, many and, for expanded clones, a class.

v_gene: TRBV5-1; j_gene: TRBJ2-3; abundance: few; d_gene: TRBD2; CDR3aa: CASSFLTSGTDTQYF; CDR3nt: TGCGCCAGCAGCTTCCTGACTAGCGGTACAGATACGCAGTATTTT
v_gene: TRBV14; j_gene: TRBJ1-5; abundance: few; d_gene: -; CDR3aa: CASSQDRAQPQHF; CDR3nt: TGTGCCAGCAGCCAAGACCGGGCTCAGCCCCAGCATTTT
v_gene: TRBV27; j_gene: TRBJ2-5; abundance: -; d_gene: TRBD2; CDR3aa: CASSLSPSASGRETQYF; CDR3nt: TGTGCCAGCAGTTTATCACCCTCGGCTAGCGGGAGGGAGACCCAGTACTTC
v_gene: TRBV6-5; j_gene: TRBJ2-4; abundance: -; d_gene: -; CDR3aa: CASSYSSRAKNIQYF; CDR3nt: TGTGCCAGCAGTTACTCGAGTAGAGCCAAAAACATTCAGTACTTC
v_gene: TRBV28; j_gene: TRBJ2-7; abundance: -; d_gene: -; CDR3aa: CASSPLLDRMSSYEQYF; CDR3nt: TGTGCCAGCAGTCCCTTACTAGATAGGATGAGCTCCTACGAGCAGTACTTC
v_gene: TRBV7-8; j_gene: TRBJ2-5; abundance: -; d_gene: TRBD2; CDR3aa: CASSLGGLAGVGQETQYF; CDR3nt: TGTGCCAGCAGCTTAGGCGGCTTGGCGGGGGTTGGCCAAGAGACCCAGTACTTC
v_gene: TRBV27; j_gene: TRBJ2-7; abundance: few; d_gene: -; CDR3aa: CASSPDQRAYEQYF; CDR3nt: TGTGCCAGCAGTCCCGACCAGCGGGCCTACGAGCAGTACTTC
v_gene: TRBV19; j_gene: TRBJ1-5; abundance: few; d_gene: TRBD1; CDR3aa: CASSPRDSSNQPQHF; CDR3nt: TGTGCCAGTAGTCCCAGGGACAGTAGCAATCAGCCCCAGCATTTT
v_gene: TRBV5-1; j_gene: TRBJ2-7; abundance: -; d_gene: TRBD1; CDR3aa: CASSLGRPQGETYEQYF; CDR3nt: TGCGCCAGCAGCTTGGGCCGACCCCAGGGGGAGACCTACGAGCAGTACTTC
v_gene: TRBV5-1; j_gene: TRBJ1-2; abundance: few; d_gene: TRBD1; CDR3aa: CASSLVSGGARGYTF; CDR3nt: TGCGCCAGCAGCTTGGTGTCAGGGGGCGCCCGGGGCTACACCTTC
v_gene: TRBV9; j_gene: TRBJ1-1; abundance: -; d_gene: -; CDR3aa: CASSVGGGGRGGTEAFF; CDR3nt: TGTGCCAGCAGCGTAGGAGGGGGTGGGCGCGGGGGCACTGAAGCTTTCTTT
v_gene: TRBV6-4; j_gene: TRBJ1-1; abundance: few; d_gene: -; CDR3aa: CASSPEIGYTEAFF; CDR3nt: TGTGCCAGCAGCCCAGAGATAGGGTACACTGAAGCTTTCTTT
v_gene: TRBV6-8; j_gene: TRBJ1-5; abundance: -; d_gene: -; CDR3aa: CASRTSGWDQPQHF; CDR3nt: TGTGCCAGCAGAACGTCGGGGTGGGATCAGCCCCAGCATTTT
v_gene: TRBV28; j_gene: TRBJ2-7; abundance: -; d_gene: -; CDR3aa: CATQRLAGYEQYF; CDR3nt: TGTGCCACCCAACGTCTGGCGGGCTACGAGCAGTACTTC
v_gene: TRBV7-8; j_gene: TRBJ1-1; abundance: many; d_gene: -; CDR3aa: CASSSWGAENTEAFF; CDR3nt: TGTGCCAGCAGCTCCTGGGGGGCAGAGAACACTGAAGCTTTCTTT
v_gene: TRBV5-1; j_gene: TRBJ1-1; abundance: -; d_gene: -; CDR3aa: CASSLIPGGTEAFF; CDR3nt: TGCGCCAGCAGCTTGATACCGGGGGGTACTGAAGCTTTCTTT
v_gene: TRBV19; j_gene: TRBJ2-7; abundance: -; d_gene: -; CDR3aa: CASSIVMSGSSYEQYF; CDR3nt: TGTGCCAGTAGTATCGTGATGAGTGGGAGCTCCTACGAGCAGTACTTC
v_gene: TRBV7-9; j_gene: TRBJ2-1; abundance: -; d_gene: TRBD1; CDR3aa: CASSLLTGSNEQFF; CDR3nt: TGTGCCAGCAGCTTGCTGACAGGGTCCAATGAGCAGTTCTTC
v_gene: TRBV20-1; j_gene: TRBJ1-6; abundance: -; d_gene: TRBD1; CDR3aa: CSAWTGTNSPLHF; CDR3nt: TGCAGTGCTTGGACAGGGACAAATTCACCCCTCCACTTT
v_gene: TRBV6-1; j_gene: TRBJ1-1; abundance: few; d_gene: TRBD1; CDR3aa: CASNPDRVNTEAFF; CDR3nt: TGTGCCAGCAACCCCGACAGGGTCAACACTGAAGCTTTCTTT
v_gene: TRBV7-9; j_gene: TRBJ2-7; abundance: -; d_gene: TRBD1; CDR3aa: CASSLGEQGCSYEQYF; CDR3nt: TGTGCCAGCAGCTTAGGGGAACAGGGGTGCTCCTACGAGCAGTACTTC
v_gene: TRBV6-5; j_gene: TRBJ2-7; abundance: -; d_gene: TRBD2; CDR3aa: CASSAIAGVYEQYF; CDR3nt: TGTGCCAGCAGTGCAATAGCGGGAGTTTACGAGCAGTACTTC
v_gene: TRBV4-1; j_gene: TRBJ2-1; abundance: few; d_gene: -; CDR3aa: CASSQLGLGQFF; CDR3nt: TGCGCCAGCAGCCAACTGGGACTTGGGCAGTTCTTC
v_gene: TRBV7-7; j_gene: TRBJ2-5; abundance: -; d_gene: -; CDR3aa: CASSLSGNRETQYF; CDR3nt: TGTGCTAGCAGCTTATCCGGGAATCGAGAGACCCAGTACTTC
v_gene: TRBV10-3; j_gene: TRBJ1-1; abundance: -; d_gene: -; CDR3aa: CAISVKENTEAFF; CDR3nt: TGTGCCATCTCCGTTAAGGAGAACACTGAAGCTTTCTTT
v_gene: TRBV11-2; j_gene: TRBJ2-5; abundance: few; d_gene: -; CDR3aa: CASSIWGTGAQETQYF; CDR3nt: TGTGCCAGCAGCATATGGGGCACGGGCGCGCAAGAGACCCAGTACTTC
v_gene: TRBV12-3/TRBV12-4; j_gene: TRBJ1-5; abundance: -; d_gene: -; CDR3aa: CASRRWDGYDQPQHF; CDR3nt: TGTGCCAGCAGACGATGGGACGGATACGATCAGCCCCAGCATTTT
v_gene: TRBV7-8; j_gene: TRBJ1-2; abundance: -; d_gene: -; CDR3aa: CASSLVVASNYGYTF; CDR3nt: TGTGCCAGCAGCTTAGTCGTGGCGTCCAACTATGGCTACACCTTC
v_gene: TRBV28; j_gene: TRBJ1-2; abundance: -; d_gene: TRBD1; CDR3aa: CASSYVGTGGDYGYTF; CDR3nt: TGTGCCAGCAGTTACGTGGGGACAGGGGGTGACTATGGCTACACCTTC
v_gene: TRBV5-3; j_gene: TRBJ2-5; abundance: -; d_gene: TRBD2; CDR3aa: CASSLSGGGVETQYF; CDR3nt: TGTGCCAGCAGCTTGAGCGGGGGGGGCGTAGAGACCCAGTACTTC
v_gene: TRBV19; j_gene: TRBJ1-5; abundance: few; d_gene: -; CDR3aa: CASSGGFNQPQHF; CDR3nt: TGTGCCAGTAGTGGGGGGTTCAATCAGCCCCAGCATTTT
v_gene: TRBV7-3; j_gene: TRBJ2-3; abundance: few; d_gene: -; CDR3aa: CASSLSGSDSDTQYF; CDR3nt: TGTGCCAGCAGCTTATCGGGGTCGGATTCAGATACGCAGTATTTT
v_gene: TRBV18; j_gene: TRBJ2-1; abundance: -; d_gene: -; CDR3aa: CASSPKGDHEQFF; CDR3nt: TGTGCCAGCTCACCAAAGGGGGACCATGAGCAGTTCTTC
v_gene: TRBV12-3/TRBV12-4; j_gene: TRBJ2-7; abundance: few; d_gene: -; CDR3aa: CASSTRLALSYEQYF; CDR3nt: TGTGCCAGCAGTACCCGGCTAGCGCTCTCCTACGAGCAGTACTTC
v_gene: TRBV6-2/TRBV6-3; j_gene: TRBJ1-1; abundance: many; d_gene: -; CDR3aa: CASSYSNTRNTEAFF; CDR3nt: TGTGCCAGCAGTTACTCGAACACGCGGAACACTGAAGCTTTCTTT
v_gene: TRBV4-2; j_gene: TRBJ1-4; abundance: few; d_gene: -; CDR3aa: CASSQDSGTEKLFF; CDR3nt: TGTGCCAGCAGCCAAGACTCGGGGACTGAAAAACTGTTTTTT
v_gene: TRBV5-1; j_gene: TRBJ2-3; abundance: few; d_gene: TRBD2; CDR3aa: CASSPLTSGASTDTQYF; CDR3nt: TGCGCCAGCAGCCCACTGACTAGCGGGGCTAGCACAGATACGCAGTATTTT
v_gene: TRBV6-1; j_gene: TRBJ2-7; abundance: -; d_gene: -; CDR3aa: CASNIGGLPHEQYF; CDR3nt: TGTGCCAGTAACATCGGGGGGCTTCCCCACGAGCAGTACTTC
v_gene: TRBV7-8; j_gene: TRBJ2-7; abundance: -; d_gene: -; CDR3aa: CASSLVRDEQYF; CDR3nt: TGTGCCAGCAGCTTAGTCCGGGACGAGCAGTACTTC
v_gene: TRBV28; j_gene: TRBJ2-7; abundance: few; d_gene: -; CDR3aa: CASRATGSFLYEQYF; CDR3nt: TGTGCCAGCAGAGCCACAGGGTCCTTTCTATACGAGCAGTACTTC
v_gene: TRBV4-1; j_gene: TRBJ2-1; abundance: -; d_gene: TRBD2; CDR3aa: CASSQPSGSVNNEQFF; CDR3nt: TGCGCCAGCAGCCAACCTAGCGGGAGCGTGAACAATGAGCAGTTCTTC
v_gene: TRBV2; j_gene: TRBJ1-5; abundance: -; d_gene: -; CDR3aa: CASNKQTGWSNQPQHF; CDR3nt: TGTGCCAGCAACAAGCAGACAGGTTGGAGCAATCAGCCCCAGCATTTT
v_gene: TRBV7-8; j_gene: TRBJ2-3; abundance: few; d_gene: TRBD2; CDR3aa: CASSISGRGHTDTQYF; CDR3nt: TGTGCCAGCAGCATTAGCGGGAGGGGGCACACAGATACGCAGTATTTT
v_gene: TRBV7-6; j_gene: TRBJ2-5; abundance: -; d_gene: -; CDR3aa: CASSLVRVEETQYF; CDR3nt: TGTGCCAGCAGCTTAGTCAGGGTAGAAGAGACCCAGTACTTC
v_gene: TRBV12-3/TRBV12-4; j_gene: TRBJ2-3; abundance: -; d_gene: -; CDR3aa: CASSATASVDTQYF; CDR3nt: TGTGCCAGCAGTGCAACGGCTAGTGTAGATACGCAGTATTTT
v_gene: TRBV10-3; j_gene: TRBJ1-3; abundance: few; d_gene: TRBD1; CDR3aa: CAISEGQGFGNTIYF; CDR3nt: TGTGCCATCAGTGAGGGACAGGGCTTCGGAAACACCATATATTTT
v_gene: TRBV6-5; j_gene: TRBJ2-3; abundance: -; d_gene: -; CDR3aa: CASSFQRAGRTDTQYF; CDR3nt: TGTGCCAGCAGTTTTCAGAGGGCGGGGCGCACAGATACGCAGTATTTT
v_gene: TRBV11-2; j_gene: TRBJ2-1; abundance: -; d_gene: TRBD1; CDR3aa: CASSPWGQGLNNEQFF; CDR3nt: TGTGCCAGCAGCCCATGGGGACAGGGGCTGAACAATGAGCAGTTCTTC
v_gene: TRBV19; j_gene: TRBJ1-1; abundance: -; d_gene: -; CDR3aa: CASSIKGRRNTEAFF; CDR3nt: TGTGCCAGTAGTATAAAGGGCAGGAGGAACACTGAAGCTTTCTTT
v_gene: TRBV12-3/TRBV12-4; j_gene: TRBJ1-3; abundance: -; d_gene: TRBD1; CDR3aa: CASSIDRAAGNTIYF; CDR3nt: TGTGCCAGCAGTATCGACAGGGCGGCTGGAAACACCATATATTTT
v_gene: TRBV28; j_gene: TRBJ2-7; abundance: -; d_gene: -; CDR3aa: CASSLWAGNQYF; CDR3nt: TGTGCCAGCAGTTTATGGGCAGGGAATCAGTACTTC
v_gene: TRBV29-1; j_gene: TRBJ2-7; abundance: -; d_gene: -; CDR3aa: CSAGAGQTDFHEQYF; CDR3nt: TGCAGCGCTGGGGCCGGACAGACCGACTTCCACGAGCAGTACTTC
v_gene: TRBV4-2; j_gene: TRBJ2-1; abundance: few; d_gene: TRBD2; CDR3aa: CASSQDLWGGTYNEQFF; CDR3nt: TGTGCCAGCAGCCAAGATCTGTGGGGAGGGACCTACAATGAGCAGTTCTTC